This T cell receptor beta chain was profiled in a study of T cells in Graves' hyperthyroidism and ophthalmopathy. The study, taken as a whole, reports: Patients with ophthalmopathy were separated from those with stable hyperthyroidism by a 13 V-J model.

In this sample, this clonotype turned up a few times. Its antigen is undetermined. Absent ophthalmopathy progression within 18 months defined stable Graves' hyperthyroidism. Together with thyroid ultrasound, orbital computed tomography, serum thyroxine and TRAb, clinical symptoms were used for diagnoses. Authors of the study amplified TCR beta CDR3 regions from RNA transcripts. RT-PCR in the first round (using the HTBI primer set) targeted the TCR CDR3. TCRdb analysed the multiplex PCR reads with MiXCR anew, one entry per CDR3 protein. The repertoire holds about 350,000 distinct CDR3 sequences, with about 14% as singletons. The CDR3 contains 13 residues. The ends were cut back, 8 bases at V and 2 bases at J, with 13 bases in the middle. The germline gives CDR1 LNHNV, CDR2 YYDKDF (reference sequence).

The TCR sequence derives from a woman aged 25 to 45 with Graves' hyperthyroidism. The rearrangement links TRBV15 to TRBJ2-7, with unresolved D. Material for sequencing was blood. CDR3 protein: CATSFSRTYEQYF. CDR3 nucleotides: TGTGCCACCTCGTTCAGTCGCACCTACGAGCAGTACTTC.